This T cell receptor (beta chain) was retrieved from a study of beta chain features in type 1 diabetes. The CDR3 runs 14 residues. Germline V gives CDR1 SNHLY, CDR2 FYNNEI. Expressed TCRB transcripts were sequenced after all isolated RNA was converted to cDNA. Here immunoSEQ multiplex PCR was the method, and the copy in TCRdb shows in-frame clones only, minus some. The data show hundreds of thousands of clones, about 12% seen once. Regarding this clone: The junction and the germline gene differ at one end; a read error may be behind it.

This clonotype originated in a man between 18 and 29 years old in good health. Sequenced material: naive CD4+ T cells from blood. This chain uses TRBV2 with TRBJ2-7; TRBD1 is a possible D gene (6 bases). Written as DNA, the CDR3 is TGTGCCAGCAGTCAAACAGGGTACTCCCACGAGCAGTACTTC. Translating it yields CASSQTGYSHEQYF.